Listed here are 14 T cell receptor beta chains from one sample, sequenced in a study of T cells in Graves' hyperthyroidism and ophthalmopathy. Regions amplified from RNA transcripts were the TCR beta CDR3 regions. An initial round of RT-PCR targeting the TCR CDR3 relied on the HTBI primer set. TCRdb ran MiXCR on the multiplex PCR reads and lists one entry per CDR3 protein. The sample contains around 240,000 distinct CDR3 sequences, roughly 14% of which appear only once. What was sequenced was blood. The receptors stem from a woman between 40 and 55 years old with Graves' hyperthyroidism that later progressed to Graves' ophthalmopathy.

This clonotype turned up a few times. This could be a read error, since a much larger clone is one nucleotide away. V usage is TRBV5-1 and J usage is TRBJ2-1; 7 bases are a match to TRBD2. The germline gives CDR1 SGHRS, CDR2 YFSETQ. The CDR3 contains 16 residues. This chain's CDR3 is CASGLKGSGFYNEQFF. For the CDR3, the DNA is TGCGCCAGCGGCTTGAAGGGTAGCGGGTTCTACAATGAGCAGTTCTTC.

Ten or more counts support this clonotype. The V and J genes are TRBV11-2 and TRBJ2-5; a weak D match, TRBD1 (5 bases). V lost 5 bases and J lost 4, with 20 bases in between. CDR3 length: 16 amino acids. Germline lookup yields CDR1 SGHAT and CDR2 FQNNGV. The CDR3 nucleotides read TGTGCCAGCAGCCCAAGGGAAGGGCTTCAGGGAGAGACCCAGTACTTC. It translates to CASSPREGLQGETQYF.

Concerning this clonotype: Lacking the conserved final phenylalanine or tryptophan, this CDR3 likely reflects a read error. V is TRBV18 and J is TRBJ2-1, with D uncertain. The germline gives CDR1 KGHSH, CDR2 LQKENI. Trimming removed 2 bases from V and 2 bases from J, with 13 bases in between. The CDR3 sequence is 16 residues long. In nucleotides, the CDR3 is TGTGCCAGCTCACCAAAAGTTGCGCGAGCCTACAATGAGCAGTTCCTC. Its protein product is CASSPKVARAYNEQFL.

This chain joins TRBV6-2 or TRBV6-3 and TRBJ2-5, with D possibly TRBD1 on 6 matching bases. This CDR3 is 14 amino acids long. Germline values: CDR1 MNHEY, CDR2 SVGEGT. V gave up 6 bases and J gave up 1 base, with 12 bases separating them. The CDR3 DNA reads TGTGCCAGCAGGGGGACACCCCCCCAAGAGACCCAGTACTTC. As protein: CASRGTPPQETQYF.

The CDR3 sequence: CASSLQREVGEQFF. CDR3 nucleotides: TGTGCCAGCAGCTTACAGCGGGAGGTCGGTGAGCAGTTCTTC. V gene TRBV7-2 combines with J gene TRBJ2-1, with 9 bases that match TRBD2. CDR3 length equals 14 residues. In germline, CDR1 is SGHTA, CDR2 FQGNSA. J lost 9 bases, V lost 2 bases, and 5 bases had no gene match.

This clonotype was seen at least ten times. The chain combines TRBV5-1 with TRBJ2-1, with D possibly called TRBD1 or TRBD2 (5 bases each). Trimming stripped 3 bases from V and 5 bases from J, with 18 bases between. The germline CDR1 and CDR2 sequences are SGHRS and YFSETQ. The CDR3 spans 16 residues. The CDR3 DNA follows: TGCGCCAGCAGCTCCAACCCCGGGACCACCGACAATGAGCAGTTCTTC. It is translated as CASSSNPGTTDNEQFF.

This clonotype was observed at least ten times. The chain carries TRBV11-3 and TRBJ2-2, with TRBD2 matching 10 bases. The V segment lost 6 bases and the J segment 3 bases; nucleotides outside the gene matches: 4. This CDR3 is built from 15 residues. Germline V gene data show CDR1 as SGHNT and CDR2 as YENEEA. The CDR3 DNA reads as TGTGCCAGCAGTCAACTAGCGGGACACACCGGGGAGCTGTTTTTT. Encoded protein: CASSQLAGHTGELFF.

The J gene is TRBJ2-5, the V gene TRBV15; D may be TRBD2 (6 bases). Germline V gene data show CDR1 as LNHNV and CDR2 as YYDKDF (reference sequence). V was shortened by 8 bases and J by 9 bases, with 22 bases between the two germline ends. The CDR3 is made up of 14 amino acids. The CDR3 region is CATGRLPGVVAQYF. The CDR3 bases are TGTGCCACCGGGAGACTCCCGGGGGTGGTGGCCCAGTACTTC.

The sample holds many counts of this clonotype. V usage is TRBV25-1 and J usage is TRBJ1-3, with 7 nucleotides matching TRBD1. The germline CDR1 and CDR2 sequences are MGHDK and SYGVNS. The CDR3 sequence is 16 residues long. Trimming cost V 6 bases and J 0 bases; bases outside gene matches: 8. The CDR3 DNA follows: TGTGCCAGCAGACCCGACAGGGCCTTCTCTGGAAACACCATATATTTT. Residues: CASRPDRAFSGNTIYF.

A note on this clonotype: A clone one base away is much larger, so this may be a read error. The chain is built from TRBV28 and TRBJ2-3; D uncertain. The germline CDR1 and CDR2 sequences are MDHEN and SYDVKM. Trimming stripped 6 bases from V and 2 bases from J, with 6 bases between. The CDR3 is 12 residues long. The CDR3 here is CASSTFTDTQYF. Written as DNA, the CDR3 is TGTGCCAGCAGCACATTCACAGATACGCAGTATTTT. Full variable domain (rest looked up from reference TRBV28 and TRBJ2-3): DVKVTQSSRYLVKRTGEKVFLECVQDMDHENMFWYRQDPGLGLRLIYFSYDVKMKEKGDIPEGYSVSREKKERFSLILESASTNQTSMYLCASSTFTDTQYFGPGTRLTVL.

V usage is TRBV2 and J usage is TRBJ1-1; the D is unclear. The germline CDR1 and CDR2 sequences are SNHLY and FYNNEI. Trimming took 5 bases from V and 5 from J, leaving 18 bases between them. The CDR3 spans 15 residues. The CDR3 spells CASSLTAGGGTEAFF. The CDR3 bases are TGTGCCAGCAGTTTGACGGCAGGAGGTGGAACTGAAGCTTTCTTT.

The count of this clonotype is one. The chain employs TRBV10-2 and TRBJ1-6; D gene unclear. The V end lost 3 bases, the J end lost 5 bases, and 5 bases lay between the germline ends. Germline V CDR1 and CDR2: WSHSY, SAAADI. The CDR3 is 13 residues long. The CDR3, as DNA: TGCGCCAGCAGTGACGGGAATAATTCACCCCTCCACTTT. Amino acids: CASSDGNNSPLHF.

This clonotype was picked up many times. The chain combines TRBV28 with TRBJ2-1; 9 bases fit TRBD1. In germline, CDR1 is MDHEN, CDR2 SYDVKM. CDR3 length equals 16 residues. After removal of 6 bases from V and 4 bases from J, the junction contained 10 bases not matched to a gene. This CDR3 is CASRGPGTGSYNEQFF. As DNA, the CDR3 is TGTGCCAGCAGAGGCCCCGGGACAGGGTCTTACAATGAGCAGTTCTTC.

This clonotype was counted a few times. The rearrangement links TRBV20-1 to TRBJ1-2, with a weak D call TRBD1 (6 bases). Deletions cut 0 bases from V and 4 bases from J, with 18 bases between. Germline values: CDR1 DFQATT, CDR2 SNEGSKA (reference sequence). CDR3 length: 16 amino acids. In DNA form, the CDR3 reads TGCAGTGCTAGAGATATTGGGGGGGCGCTTTCCTATGGCTACACCTTC. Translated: CSARDIGGALSYGYTF.